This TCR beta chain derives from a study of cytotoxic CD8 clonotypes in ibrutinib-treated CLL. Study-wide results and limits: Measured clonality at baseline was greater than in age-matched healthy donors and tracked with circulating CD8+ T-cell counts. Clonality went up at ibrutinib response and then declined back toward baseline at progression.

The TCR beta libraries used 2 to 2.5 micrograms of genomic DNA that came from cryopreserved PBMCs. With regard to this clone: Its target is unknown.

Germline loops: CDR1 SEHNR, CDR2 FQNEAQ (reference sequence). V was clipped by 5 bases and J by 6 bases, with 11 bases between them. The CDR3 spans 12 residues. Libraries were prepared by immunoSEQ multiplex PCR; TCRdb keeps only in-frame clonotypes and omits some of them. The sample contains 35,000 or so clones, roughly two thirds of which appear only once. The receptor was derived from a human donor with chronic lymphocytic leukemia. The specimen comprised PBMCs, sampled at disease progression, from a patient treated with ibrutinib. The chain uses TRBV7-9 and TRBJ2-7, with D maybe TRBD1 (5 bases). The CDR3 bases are TGTGCCAGCAGCGGAAGGGGCGGCGAGCAGTACTTC. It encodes CASSGRGGEQYF.